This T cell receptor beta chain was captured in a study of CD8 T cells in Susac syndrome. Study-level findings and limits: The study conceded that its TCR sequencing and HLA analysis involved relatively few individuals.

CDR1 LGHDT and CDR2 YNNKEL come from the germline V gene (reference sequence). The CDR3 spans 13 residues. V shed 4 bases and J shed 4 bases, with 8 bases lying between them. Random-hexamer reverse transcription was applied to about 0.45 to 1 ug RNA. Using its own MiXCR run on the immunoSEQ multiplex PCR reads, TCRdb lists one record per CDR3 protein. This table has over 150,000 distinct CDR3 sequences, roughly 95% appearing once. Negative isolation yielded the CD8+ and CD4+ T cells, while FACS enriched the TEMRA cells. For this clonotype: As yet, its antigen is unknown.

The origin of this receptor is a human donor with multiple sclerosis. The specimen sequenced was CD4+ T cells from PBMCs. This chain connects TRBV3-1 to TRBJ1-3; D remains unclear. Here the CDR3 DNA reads TGTGCCAGCAGCCCCTCCTCGGGAAACACCATATATTTT. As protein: CASSPSSGNTIYF.